The table lists the clone carrying this T cell receptor beta chain with a few counts. This sample was included in a study of T-cell memory formation after mild COVID-19. TCRdb reprocessed the 5' RACE reads with MiXCR, giving one entry per CDR3 protein. This sample has just over 350,000 distinct CDR3 sequences; about 15% occur once, and the top ten carry about 22%. Germline values: CDR1 LGHNT, CDR2 FRNRAP. The CDR3 has 12 amino acids. Trimming stripped 8 bases from V and 7 bases from J, with 14 bases between. The chain carries TRBV12-5 and TRBJ1-1, with a weak D call TRBD1 (5 bases). The receptor was derived from a young man who had mild COVID-19 (a few samples of this study predate the infection). Cell type and time point are not known. The sample comprised PBMCs or a T cell subset sorted from them (not recorded which). The CDR3 loop reads CASRWGDGEAFF. For the CDR3, the DNA is TGTGCTAGTCGTTGGGGCGATGGTGAAGCTTTCTTT.